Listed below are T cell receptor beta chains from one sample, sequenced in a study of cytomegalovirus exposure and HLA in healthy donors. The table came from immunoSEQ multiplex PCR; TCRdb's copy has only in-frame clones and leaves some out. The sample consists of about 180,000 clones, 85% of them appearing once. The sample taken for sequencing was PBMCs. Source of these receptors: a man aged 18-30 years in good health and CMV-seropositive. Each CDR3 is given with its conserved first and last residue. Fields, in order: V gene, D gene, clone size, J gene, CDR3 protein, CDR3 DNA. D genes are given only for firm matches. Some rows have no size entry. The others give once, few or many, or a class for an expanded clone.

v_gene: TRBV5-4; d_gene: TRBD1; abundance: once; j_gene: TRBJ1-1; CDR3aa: CAGGTAEGGNTEAFF; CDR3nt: TGTGCCGGAGGGACAGCTGAGGGTGGGAACACTGAAGCTTTCTTT
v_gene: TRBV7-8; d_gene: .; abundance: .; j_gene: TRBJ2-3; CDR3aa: CASSRSGVDTQYF; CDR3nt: TGTGCCAGCAGCCGGTCAGGGGTAGATACGCAGTATTTT
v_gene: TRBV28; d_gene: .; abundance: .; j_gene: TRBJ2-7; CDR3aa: CATSPPGEPYEQYF; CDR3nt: TGTGCCACCTCCCCCCCGGGGGAACCCTACGAGCAGTACTTC
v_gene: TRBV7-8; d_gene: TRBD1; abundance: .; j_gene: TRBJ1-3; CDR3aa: CASSSRKPGQGIGNTIYF; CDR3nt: TGTGCCAGCAGCTCCCGAAAACCGGGACAGGGGATTGGAAACACCATATATTTT
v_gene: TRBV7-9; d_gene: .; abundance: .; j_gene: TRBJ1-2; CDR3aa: CASSLPGYYGYTF; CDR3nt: TGTGCCAGCAGCTTACCCGGGTACTATGGCTACACCTTC
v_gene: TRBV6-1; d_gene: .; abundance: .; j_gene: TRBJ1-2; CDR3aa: CASSEAHQGSYGYTF; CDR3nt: TGTGCCAGCAGTGAAGCCCACCAGGGCAGCTATGGCTACACCTTC
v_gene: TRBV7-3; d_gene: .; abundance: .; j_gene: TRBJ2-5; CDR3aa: CASAKTGQETQYF; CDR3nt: TGTGCCAGCGCGAAGACAGGCCAAGAGACCCAGTACTTC
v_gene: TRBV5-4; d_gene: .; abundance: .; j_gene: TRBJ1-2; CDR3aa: CASSSNYHRKLGGYTF; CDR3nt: TGTGCCAGCAGCTCAAATTACCACAGGAAGCTGGGCGGCTACACCTTC
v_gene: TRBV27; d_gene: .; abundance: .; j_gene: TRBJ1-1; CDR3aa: CASSFLNRMNTEAFF; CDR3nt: TGTGCCAGCAGTTTTTTGAACAGGATGAACACTGAAGCTTTCTTT
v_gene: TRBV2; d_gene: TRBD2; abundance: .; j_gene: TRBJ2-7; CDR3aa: CASSLPTERSGSSYEQYF; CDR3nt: TGTGCCAGCAGTCTACCAACGGAGAGAAGCGGGAGTTCCTACGAGCAGTACTTC
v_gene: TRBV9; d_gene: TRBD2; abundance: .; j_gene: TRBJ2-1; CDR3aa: CASSVGASGSDEQFF; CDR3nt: TGTGCCAGCAGCGTAGGGGCTAGCGGGAGTGATGAGCAGTTCTTC
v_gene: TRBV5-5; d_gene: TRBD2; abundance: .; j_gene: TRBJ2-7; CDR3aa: CASSFGTSAYEQYF; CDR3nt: TGTGCCAGCAGCTTCGGGACTAGTGCCTACGAGCAGTACTTC
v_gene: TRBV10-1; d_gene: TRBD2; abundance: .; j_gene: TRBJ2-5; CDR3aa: CASSSGRVETQYF; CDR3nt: TGCGCCAGCAGTTCCGGGAGGGTAGAGACCCAGTACTTC
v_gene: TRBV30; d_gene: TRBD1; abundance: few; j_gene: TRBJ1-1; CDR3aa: CAWRNQGVATEAFF; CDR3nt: TGTGCCTGGAGGAATCAGGGGGTAGCCACTGAAGCTTTCTTT
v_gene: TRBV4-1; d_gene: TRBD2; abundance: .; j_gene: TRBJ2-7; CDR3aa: CASSQAGGSYEQYF; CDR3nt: TGCGCCAGCAGCCAAGCGGGGGGATCCTACGAGCAGTACTTC
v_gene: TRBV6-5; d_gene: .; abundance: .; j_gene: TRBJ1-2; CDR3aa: CASSYSRQGTYGYTF; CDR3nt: TGTGCCAGCAGTTACTCGAGGCAGGGCACCTATGGCTACACCTTC
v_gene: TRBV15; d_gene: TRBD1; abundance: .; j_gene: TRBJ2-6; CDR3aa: CATSPDRGNRGANVLTF; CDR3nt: TGTGCCACCAGTCCGGACAGGGGGAATCGTGGGGCCAACGTCCTGACTTTC
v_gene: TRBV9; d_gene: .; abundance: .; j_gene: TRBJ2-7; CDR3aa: CASSVEASENYEQYF; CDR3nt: TGTGCCAGCAGCGTAGAAGCTAGCGAGAACTACGAGCAGTACTTC
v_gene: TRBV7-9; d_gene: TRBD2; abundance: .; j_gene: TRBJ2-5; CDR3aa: CASSLTSGEETQYF; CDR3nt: TGTGCCAGCAGCTTGACTAGCGGGGAGGAGACCCAGTACTTC
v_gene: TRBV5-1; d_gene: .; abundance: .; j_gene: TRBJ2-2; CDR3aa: CASSEGAAISGELFF; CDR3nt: TGCGCCAGCAGTGAGGGAGCGGCTATCTCCGGGGAGCTGTTTTTT
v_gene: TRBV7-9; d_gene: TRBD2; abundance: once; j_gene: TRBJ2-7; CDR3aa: CASSLFPGGADEQYF; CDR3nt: TGTGCCAGCAGCTTATTCCCCGGGGGGGCGGACGAGCAGTACTTC
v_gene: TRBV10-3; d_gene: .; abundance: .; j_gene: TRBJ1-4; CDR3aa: CAISDDQGTNEKLFF; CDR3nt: TGTGCCATCAGTGACGACCAGGGGACAAATGAAAAACTGTTTTTT
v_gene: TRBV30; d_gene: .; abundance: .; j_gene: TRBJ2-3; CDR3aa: CAFYTDTQYF; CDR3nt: TGTGCTTTTTACACAGATACGCAGTATTTT
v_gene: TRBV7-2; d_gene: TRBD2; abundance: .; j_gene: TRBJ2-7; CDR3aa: CASKSGASYEQYF; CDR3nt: TGTGCCAGCAAAAGCGGGGCAAGCTACGAGCAGTACTTC
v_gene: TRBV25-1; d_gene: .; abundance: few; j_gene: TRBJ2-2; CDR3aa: CASSDLYTGELFF; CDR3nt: TGTGCCAGCAGTGACCTTTACACCGGGGAGCTGTTTTTT
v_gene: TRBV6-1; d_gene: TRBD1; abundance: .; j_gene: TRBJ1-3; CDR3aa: CASSEWKQGNVGNTIYF; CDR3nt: TGTGCCAGCAGTGAATGGAAACAGGGGAATGTTGGAAACACCATATATTTT
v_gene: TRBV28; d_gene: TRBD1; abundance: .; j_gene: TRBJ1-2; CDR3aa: CASSYLWDSLSPSGYTF; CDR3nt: TGTGCCAGCAGTTACTTATGGGACAGCTTATCCCCTAGTGGCTACACCTTC
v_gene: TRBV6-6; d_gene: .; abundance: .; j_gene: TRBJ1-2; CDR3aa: CASTPGRGLLGYTF; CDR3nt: TGTGCCAGCACCCCCGGGCGGGGGCTGCTTGGCTACACCTTC
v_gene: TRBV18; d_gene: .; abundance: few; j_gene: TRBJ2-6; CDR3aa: CASSPPTSSGANVLTF; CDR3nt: TGTGCCAGCTCACCACCTACGAGCTCTGGGGCCAACGTCCTGACTTTC
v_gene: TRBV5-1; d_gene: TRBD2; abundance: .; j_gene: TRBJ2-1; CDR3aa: CASSLPRGGSGGEEQFF; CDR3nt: TGCGCCAGCAGCTTGCCACGGGGGGGCTCGGGAGGAGAAGAGCAGTTCTTC
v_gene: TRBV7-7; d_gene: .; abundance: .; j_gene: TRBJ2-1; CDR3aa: CASSASSYNEQFF; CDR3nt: TGTGCCAGCAGCGCCAGCTCCTACAATGAGCAGTTCTTC
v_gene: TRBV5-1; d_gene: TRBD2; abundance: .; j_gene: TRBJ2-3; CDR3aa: CASSLASVAGGRSGDTQYF; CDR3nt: TGCGCCAGCAGCTTGGCCTCGGTAGCGGGAGGGAGATCAGGAGATACGCAGTATTTT
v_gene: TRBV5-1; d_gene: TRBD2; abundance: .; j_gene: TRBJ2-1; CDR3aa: CASSLAGGADLNEQFF; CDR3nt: TGCGCCAGCAGCTTGGCCGGGGGGGCGGATCTGAATGAGCAGTTCTTC
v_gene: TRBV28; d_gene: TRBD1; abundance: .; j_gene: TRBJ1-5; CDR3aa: CASSQGARGYQPQHF; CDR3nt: TGTGCCAGCAGTCAGGGGGCAAGGGGTTATCAGCCCCAGCATTTT
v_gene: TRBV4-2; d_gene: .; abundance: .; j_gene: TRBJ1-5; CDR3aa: CASSQSNQPQHF; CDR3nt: TGTGCCAGCAGCCAGAGTAATCAGCCCCAGCATTTT